The clone carrying this T cell receptor beta chain was detected ten times or more. The data were obtained in a study of T-cell reconstitution after alpha-beta-depleted transplantation in children. Preparation of the TCRbeta library was carried out with unique molecular identifiers. TCRdb called the PCR reads again in MiXCR, with one record for every CDR3 protein. In the table there are more than 90,000 distinct CDR3 sequences, roughly 7.7% of which are singletons. The CDR3 runs 16 residues. Germline V gene lookup returns CDR1 LGHDT and CDR2 YNNKEL (reference sequence). Trimming took 1 base from V and 2 from J; bases not matched to a gene: 5.

This specimen was PBMCs from the stem cell graft donor, taken from the stem cell graft. The V gene is TRBV3-1, the J gene TRBJ2-1, with 7 bases lining up with TRBD1. The sequence derives from a human donor who donated a stem cell graft to a child with congenital amegakaryocytic thrombocytopenia. CDR3 residues: CASSQVPRGTYNEQFF. CDR3 nucleotides: TGTGCCAGCAGCCAAGTACCCAGGGGGACCTACAATGAGCAGTTCTTC.